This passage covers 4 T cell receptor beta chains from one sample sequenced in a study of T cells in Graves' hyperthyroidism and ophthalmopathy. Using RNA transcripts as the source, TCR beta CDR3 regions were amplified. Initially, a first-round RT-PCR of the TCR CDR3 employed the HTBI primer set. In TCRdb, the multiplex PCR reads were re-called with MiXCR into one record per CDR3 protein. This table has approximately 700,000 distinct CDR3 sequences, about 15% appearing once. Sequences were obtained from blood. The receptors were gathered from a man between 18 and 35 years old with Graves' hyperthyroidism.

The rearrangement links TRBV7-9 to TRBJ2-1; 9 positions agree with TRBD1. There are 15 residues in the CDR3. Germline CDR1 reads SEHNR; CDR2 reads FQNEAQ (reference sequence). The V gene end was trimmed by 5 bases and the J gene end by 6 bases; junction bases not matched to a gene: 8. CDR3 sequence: CASSPSGTGFNEQFF. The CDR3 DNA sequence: TGTGCCAGCAGCCCCAGTGGGACAGGGTTCAATGAGCAGTTCTTC.

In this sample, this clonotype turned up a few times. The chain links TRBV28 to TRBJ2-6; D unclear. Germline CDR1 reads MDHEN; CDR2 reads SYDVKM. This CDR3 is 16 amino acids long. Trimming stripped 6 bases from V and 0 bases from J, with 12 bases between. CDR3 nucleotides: TGTGCCAGCAGCGCCCTAGGAGACTCTGGGGCCAACGTCCTGACTTTC. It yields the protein CASSALGDSGANVLTF. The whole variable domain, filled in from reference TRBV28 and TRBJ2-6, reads DVKVTQSSRYLVKRTGEKVFLECVQDMDHENMFWYRQDPGLGLRLIYFSYDVKMKEKGDIPEGYSVSREKKERFSLILESASTNQTSMYLCASSALGDSGANVLTFGAGSRLTVL.

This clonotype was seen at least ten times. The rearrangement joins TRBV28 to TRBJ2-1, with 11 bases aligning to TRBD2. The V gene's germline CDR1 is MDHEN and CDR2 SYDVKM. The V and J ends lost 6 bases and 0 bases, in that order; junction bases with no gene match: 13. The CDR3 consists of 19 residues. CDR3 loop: CASSPRLAGYVSSYNEQFF. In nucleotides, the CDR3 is TGTGCCAGCAGCCCCCGACTAGCGGGATACGTCAGCTCCTACAATGAGCAGTTCTTC.

The CDR3 loop reads CSASILMEEQYF. CDR3 DNA: TGCAGTGCTAGTATCTTGATGGAAGAGCAGTACTTC. The chain uses TRBV20-1 and TRBJ2-7; no firm D call. Trimming shortened V by 3 bases and J by 7 bases, and 13 bases separated the two germline ends. This CDR3 spans 12 amino acids. CDR1 is DFQATT, CDR2 SNEGSKA, per germline (reference sequence).